The 29 T cell receptor beta chains listed next were all sequenced from one sample in a study of blood T cells in healthy people across ages (dated by TCRdb to between 2014 and 2017). To prepare the library, 5' RACE was applied. The instrument was an Illumina HiSeq 2500. A second PCR of about 6 to 12 cycles was run with a J-beta primer mix and a sample-barcoded 5' primer. The public reads were quality trimmed at Q25 with fastp and then assembled into clones with MiXCR by TCRdb, keeping productive beta chains. Rows with one shared CDR3 protein collapse into an entry with the most common genes and DNA. The table for this sample lists 700,000 to 900,000 distinct CDR3 sequences; less than 70% of them were counted only once. Jointly, the top ten make up approximately 40% of the sample. Sequencing was done on a sample of blood. These receptor sequences come from a man older than 75 in good health.

The rearrangement uses TRBV7-2 and TRBJ2-5, with 15 bases lining up with TRBD2. Trimming cost V 5 bases and J 3 bases; bases outside gene matches: 7. This CDR3 has 17 amino acids. Germline lookup yields CDR1 SGHTA and CDR2 FQGNSA. The CDR3 loop reads CASSIRTSGRVEETQYF. DNA for the CDR3: TGTGCCAGCAGCATAAGGACTAGCGGGAGGGTGGAAGAGACCCAGTACTTC. Looking up the rest from reference TRBV7-2 and TRBJ2-5 gives the full variable domain: GAGVSQSPSNKVTEKGKDVELRCDPISGHTALYWYRQSLGQGLEFLIYFQGNSAPDKSGLPSDRFSAERTGGSVSTLTIQRTQQEDSAVYLCASSIRTSGRVEETQYFGPGTRLLVL.

Here the CDR3 reads CASIRTYEQYF. The CDR3 DNA sequence: TGTGCCAGCATTAGGACCTACGAGCAGTACTTC. The rearrangement uses TRBV12-3 or TRBV12-4 and TRBJ2-4, with D hard to call. The J call may be in error: the DNA end matches TRBJ2-7 better. The CDR3 consists of 11 residues.

This clonotype was detected a few times. The CDR3 region is CASSFSTGELFF. The CDR3 bases are TGTGCCAGCAGCTTTAGCACCGGGGAGCTGTTTTTT. The chain joins TRBV13 to TRBJ2-2; unclear D gene. V was cut by 3 bases and J by 4 bases, with 3 bases left in between. Germline assignment: CDR1 PRHDT and CDR2 FYEKMQ (reference sequence). The CDR3 has 12 amino acids.

There are a few counts of this clonotype. V gene TRBV20-1 combines with J gene TRBJ2-7; the D is unclear. This CDR3 spans 13 amino acids. Germline lookup yields CDR1 DFQATT and CDR2 SNEGSKA (reference sequence). V lost 6 bases and J lost 1, with 13 bases in between. CDR3 in amino acids: CSAFSVLSYEQYF. CDR3 nucleotides: TGCAGTGCCTTCTCGGTACTGTCCTACGAGCAGTACTTC.

The genes are TRBV12-3 or TRBV12-4 and TRBJ1-6; tentatively, D is TRBD1 (5 bases). V dropped 1 base and J dropped 8 bases, with 15 bases sitting between them. There are 16 residues in the CDR3. The CDR3 DNA reads as TGTGCCAGCAGTTTAGGCTGGCGGGGGAGAGATTCACCCCTCCACTTT. This sequence encodes CASSLGWRGRDSPLHF.

The chain joins TRBV3-1 to TRBJ2-2, with D possibly TRBD1 on 6 matching bases. Germline V gene lookup returns CDR1 LGHDT and CDR2 YNNKEL (reference sequence). There are 15 residues in the CDR3. Trimming shortened V by 7 bases and J by 5 bases, and 17 bases separated the two germline ends. Here the CDR3 reads CASIGTGRRTGELFF. The DNA of the CDR3 is TGTGCCAGCATCGGTACAGGGAGAAGAACCGGGGAGCTGTTTTTT.

In DNA form, the CDR3 reads TGTGCCAGCAGCTTAACGGTCGCTTCAGATACGCAGTATTTT. It translates to CASSLTVASDTQYF. The gene calls are TRBV7-3 and TRBJ2-3, with unresolved D. Trimming left V 0 bases short and J 4 bases short, with 8 bases between. This CDR3 comprises 14 residues. Germline CDR1 is SGHTA and CDR2 is FQGTGA.

This chain uses TRBV28 with TRBJ2-6; a weak D match, TRBD2 (6 bases). The germline V gene encodes CDR1 MDHEN and CDR2 SYDVKM. This CDR3 is built from 18 residues. V lost 6 bases to trimming and J lost 0 bases, with 18 bases between them. This CDR3 reads CASSPTGTPISGANVLTF. DNA for the CDR3: TGTGCCAGCAGCCCTACCGGGACTCCGATCTCTGGGGCCAACGTCCTGACTTTC.

This clonotype was found a few times. The chain employs TRBV29-1 and TRBJ1-2, with unresolved D. The germline CDR1 and CDR2 sequences are SQVTM and ANQGSEA. The CDR3 runs to 11 residues. The V end was cut by 3 bases, the J end by 7 bases, with 9 bases between. This chain's CDR3 is CSVDGEGGYTF. The CDR3 nucleotides read TGCAGCGTTGACGGCGAGGGTGGCTACACCTTC.

This clonotype appeared a few times. The chain employs TRBV7-2 and TRBJ2-1, with TRBD1 as a possible D gene (5 bases). V was shortened by 5 bases and J by 2 bases, with 13 bases between the two germline ends. From germline, CDR1 is SGHTA and CDR2 FQGNSA. The CDR3 extends over 15 amino acids. Here the CDR3 reads CASSIGHWTYNEQFF. CDR3 DNA: TGTGCCAGCAGCATCGGACACTGGACCTACAATGAGCAGTTCTTC. The whole variable domain, remainder taken from reference TRBV7-2 and TRBJ2-1, is GAGVSQSPSNKVTEKGKDVELRCDPISGHTALYWYRQSLGQGLEFLIYFQGNSAPDKSGLPSDRFSAERTGGSVSTLTIQRTQQEDSAVYLCASSIGHWTYNEQFFGPGTRLTVL.

The V and J genes are TRBV27 and TRBJ1-6; TRBD1 agrees at 9 bases. Germline V lookup: CDR1 MNHEY, CDR2 SMNVEV (reference sequence). Losses at the gene ends were 6 bases for V and 7 bases for J; bases not matched to a gene: 10. This CDR3 contains 16 residues. CDR3 in DNA: TGTGCCAGCAGAACCACAGGGGGCGGGGGGAATTCACCCCTCCACTTT. Translation gives CASRTTGGGGNSPLHF.

V and J are TRBV5-4 and TRBJ2-7, with TRBD2 as a possible D gene (6 bases). This CDR3 has 15 amino acids. CDR1 and CDR2 (germline): SGHNT, YYREEE (reference sequence). V was trimmed by 0 bases and J by 5 bases, leaving 15 bases between them. The CDR3 reads CASSLATSRPHEQYF. For the CDR3, the DNA is TGTGCCAGCAGCTTGGCCACTAGCCGTCCCCACGAGCAGTACTTC.

The V call is TRBV6-1, the J call TRBJ2-1; 13 positions agree with TRBD2. Looked up from germline, CDR1 is MNHNS and CDR2 is SASEGT. This CDR3 is 15 amino acids long. V shed 3 bases, J shed 8 bases, and the junction held 4 bases outside the gene matches. The CDR3 DNA is TGTGCCAGCAGTGATGGGACTAGCGGGATCTATGAGCAGTTCTTC. It encodes CASSDGTSGIYEQFF.

The chain combines TRBV28 with TRBJ2-7; 11 bases are shared with TRBD1. The CDR3 extends over 15 amino acids. The germline CDR1 and CDR2 sequences are MDHEN and SYDVKM. J lost 5 bases, V lost 4 bases, and 7 bases had no gene match. CDR3 nucleotides: TGTGCCAGCAGTTCCGGACAGGGGGCGGCACACGAGCAGTACTTC. Translated: CASSSGQGAAHEQYF. Full variable domain (missing parts from reference TRBV28 and TRBJ2-7): DVKVTQSSRYLVKRTGEKVFLECVQDMDHENMFWYRQDPGLGLRLIYFSYDVKMKEKGDIPEGYSVSREKKERFSLILESASTNQTSMYLCASSSGQGAAHEQYFGPGTRLTVT.

This chain connects TRBV7-2 to TRBJ2-7, with D possibly being TRBD2 (6 bases). The CDR3 sequence is 16 residues long. V lost 4 bases, J lost 3 bases, and 19 bases lay in between. The germline V gene has CDR1 SGHTA and CDR2 FQGNSA. The CDR3 protein is CASSSSAGGSNYEQYF. CDR3 in DNA: TGTGCCAGCAGCTCTAGCGCGGGCGGGTCAAACTACGAGCAGTACTTC. Using reference TRBV7-2 and TRBJ2-7 for the parts outside the CDR3, the full variable domain is GAGVSQSPSNKVTEKGKDVELRCDPISGHTALYWYRQSLGQGLEFLIYFQGNSAPDKSGLPSDRFSAERTGGSVSTLTIQRTQQEDSAVYLCASSSSAGGSNYEQYFGPGTRLTVT.

The chain carries TRBV28 and TRBJ2-7, with a tentative D call TRBD2 (5 bases). CDR1 and CDR2 (germline): MDHEN, SYDVKM. Trimming took off 6 bases at V and 4 bases at J, with 16 bases between the two ends. This CDR3 has 14 amino acids. The CDR3 DNA reads TGTGCCAGCAGCCCCGCGGGTCCAGAGTACGAGCAGTACTTC. Residues: CASSPAGPEYEQYF.

The chain couples TRBV25-1 to TRBJ1-4; 8 bases match TRBD1. Looked up from germline, CDR1 is MGHDK and CDR2 is SYGVNS. V dropped 0 bases and J dropped 7; count of bases not matched to a gene: 4. The CDR3 has 15 amino acids. The CDR3 protein is CASSEYLQGGEKLFF. The CDR3 coding sequence is TGTGCCAGCAGTGAATATCTACAGGGGGGTGAAAAACTGTTTTTT.

The V gene is TRBV7-8, the J gene TRBJ2-1; 9 bases map to TRBD2. The CDR3 extends over 17 amino acids. The V and J ends lost 5 bases and 0 bases, in that order; junction bases with no gene match: 8. Germline V gives CDR1 SGHVS, CDR2 FQNEAQ. CDR3 nucleotide sequence: TGTGCCAGCAGCCCACACACAGCGGGAGGCTCCTACAATGAGCAGTTCTTC. This codes for CASSPHTAGGSYNEQFF.

The chain recombines TRBV20-1 with TRBJ2-3, with no clear D. Trimming shortened V by 2 bases and J by 0 bases, and 12 bases separated the two germline ends. Germline lookup yields CDR1 DFQATT and CDR2 SNEGSKA (reference sequence). This CDR3 has 15 residues. The CDR3 nucleotides are TGCAGTGCTAGAACCGACCTAGACAGCACAGATACGCAGTATTTT. It yields the protein CSARTDLDSTDTQYF.

The CDR3 coding sequence is TGCGCCAGCAGCCAAGATTCACCGAGGGTAGCGGGAAGGATAGATACGCAGTATTTT. It translates to CASSQDSPRVAGRIDTQYF. The rearrangement uses TRBV4-1 and TRBJ2-3; 8 bases fit TRBD2. The CDR3 loop spans 19 amino acids. Germline CDR1 MGHRA, CDR2 YSYEKL. V lost 0 bases to trimming and J lost 5 bases; unmatched junction nucleotides: 16.

The chain carries TRBV20-1 and TRBJ2-1, with TRBD2 identical over 12 bases. With 0 bases clipped from V and 14 bases from J, the junction kept 8 bases outside the gene matches. The CDR3 spans 14 residues. Germline CDR1 DFQATT, CDR2 SNEGSKA (reference sequence). The CDR3 loop reads CSARELAGGPLKFF. CDR3 sequence (DNA): TGCAGTGCTAGAGAACTAGCGGGAGGCCCCCTCAAGTTCTTC.

The CDR3 region is CASSLDRRHLYGYTF. The CDR3 DNA reads as TGTGCCAGCAGCTTAGATCGACGACACCTCTATGGCTACACCTTC. The chain recombines TRBV11-2 with TRBJ1-2, with D unresolved. Germline CDR1 reads SGHAT; CDR2 reads FQNNGV. Trimming took off 0 bases at V and 4 bases at J, with 12 bases between the two ends. There are 15 residues in the CDR3.

The chain has TRBV29-1 and TRBJ1-4; 7 bases map to TRBD1. The CDR3 runs 16 residues. The V gene end was trimmed by 4 bases and the J gene end by 0 bases; junction bases not matched to a gene: 8. Per the germline V gene, CDR1 is SQVTM and CDR2 is ANQGSEA. CDR3 coding DNA: TGCAGCGTTGCTGGAGACAGGGCAGCAACTAATGAAAAACTGTTTTTT. Encoded protein: CSVAGDRAATNEKLFF.

The rearrangement joins TRBV5-5 to TRBJ1-2, with 8 bases fitting TRBD1. The CDR3 has 13 residues. Trimming at V came to 4 bases and at J to 8 bases, leaving 7 bases not matched to a gene. CDR1 SGHKS and CDR2 YYEKEE come from the germline V gene (reference sequence). The CDR3 is CASSEGTGGGYTF. The CDR3 DNA reads as TGTGCCAGCAGCGAAGGGACAGGCGGCGGCTACACCTTC.

V gene TRBV10-3 combines with J gene TRBJ2-7; TRBD1 matches 7 bases. The ends lost 8 bases at V and 7 bases at J; junction bases unmatched: 17. This CDR3 has 15 amino acids. Germline loops: CDR1 ENHRY, CDR2 SYGVKD. The DNA of the CDR3 is TGTGCCATCGGGGGTTCGACAGGGTCCGGGGAAGAGCAGTACTTC. Protein sequence: CAIGGSTGSGEEQYF.

The sample holds one count of this clonotype. Germline and junction disagree at one end, which may indicate a read error. V usage is TRBV10-3 and J usage is TRBJ2-5, with TRBD1 identical over 9 bases. From germline, CDR1 is ENHRY and CDR2 SYGVKD. The CDR3 extends over 14 amino acids. The CDR3 protein is CAISTGGSAETRYF. CDR3 coding DNA: TGTGCCATCAGCACAGGGGGCTCGGCGGAGACCCGGTACTTC.

This chain uses TRBV6-1 with TRBJ2-3; 8 positions agree with TRBD1. Germline V CDR1 and CDR2: MNHNS, SASEGT. Losses at the gene ends were 5 bases for V and 14 bases for J; bases not matched to a gene: 15. CDR3 length: 14 residues. Here the CDR3 reads CASSTDRENRYAYF. The CDR3 coding sequence is TGTGCCAGCAGTACGGACAGGGAGAACAGATACGCGTATTTT.

This chain connects TRBV18 to TRBJ1-1; tentatively, D is TRBD1 (5 bases). The CDR3 consists of 14 residues. The germline V and J ends were trimmed by 2 bases and 4 bases, with 11 bases remaining between them. The germline CDR1 and CDR2 sequences are KGHSH and LQKENI. CDR3 DNA sequence: TGTGCCAGCTCACCAGAGGGGTTCAGCACTGAAGCTTTCTTT. Translated, it gives CASSPEGFSTEAFF.

The chain uses TRBV10-2 and TRBJ1-2; TRBD1 aligns across 8 bases. Per the germline V gene, CDR1 is WSHSY and CDR2 is SAAADI. The CDR3 is made up of 14 amino acids. The V segment lost 6 bases and the J segment 4 bases; nucleotides outside the gene matches: 7. The CDR3 DNA is TGCGCCAGCAGCAGGGGACAGGCTGCCTATGGCTACACCTTC. Translating gives CASSRGQAAYGYTF.